This TCR beta chain came from a study of regulatory T cells in long-lasting Graves disease. Time point indicated: persistent/refractory GD, antithyroid drugs over 5 years with positive TRAb. Preparation of the TCR library used RNA extracted from PBMCs. Construction of TCR beta libraries relied on iRepertoire HTBI primers and on Arm-PCR targeting CDR3 regions. A single record per CDR3 protein comes from TCRdb applying MiXCR to the multiplex PCR reads. The sample consists of under 450,000 distinct CDR3 sequences, approximately 25% of them appearing once. The CDR3 has 14 residues. Germline CDR1 ENHRY, CDR2 SYGVKD. V lost 11 bases to trimming and J lost 0 bases, with 13 bases between them. This clonotype was counted many times.

This rearrangement joins TRBV10-3 to TRBJ1-4; no clear D gene. This TCR was sampled from a woman aged 35 to 49 with Graves disease. Material: peripheral blood mononuclear cells (PBMCs), obtained when the disease was refractory, from a patient treated with antithyroid drugs. The CDR3 bases are TGTGCCGCCCCTAGGAGAGCAACTAATGAAAAACTGTTTTTT. It codes for CAAPRRATNEKLFF.